Following are 26 T cell receptor beta chains from one sample sequenced in a study of control samples from healthy donors and cancer patients. Repertoires were generated with immunoSEQ multiplex PCR, while TCRdb's copy carries only in-frame clones and drops some. Of 150,000 to 200,000 clones listed, 90% were seen once; the top ten hold approximately 1.5%. Sequencing was done on a sample of blood. These receptors were obtained from a woman aged 50 to 65 in good health.

J is TRBJ1-4 and V is TRBV9, with D hard to call. The V end lost 4 bases, the J end lost 0 bases, and 10 bases lay between the germline ends. The CDR3 length is 15 residues. The V gene's germline CDR1 is SGDLS and CDR2 YYNGEE. Here the CDR3 reads CASSYGYATNEKLFF. The CDR3 coding sequence is TGTGCCAGCAGCTACGGATATGCAACTAATGAAAAACTGTTTTTT. Complete variable domain (other parts from reference TRBV9 and TRBJ1-4): DSGVTQTPKHLITATGQRVTLRCSPRSGDLSVYWYQQSLDQGLQFLIQYYNGEERAKGNILERFSAQQFPDLHSELNLSSLELGDSALYFCASSYGYATNEKLFFGSGTQLSVL.

The chain recombines TRBV21-1 with TRBJ2-2; whether TRBD1, the table's D call, matches the DNA was not checked. TRBV21-1 is shown as a pseudogene. This CDR3 has 16 amino acids. CDR3 loop: CASHDRACLITGELFF. The CDR3 DNA reads TGTGCCAGTCATGACAGGGCATGTTTGATCACCGGGGAGCTGTTTTTT.

This clone showed up just once. V gene TRBV19 combines with J gene TRBJ1-2; D gene unclear. The germline V gene encodes CDR1 LNHDA and CDR2 SQIVND (reference sequence). There are 16 residues in the CDR3. Trimming took off 3 bases at V and 10 bases at J, with 24 bases between the two ends. The CDR3, as DNA: TGTGCCAGTAGTATCTATCCCCGATATCGGGGTTACGACTACACCTTC. This translates into CASSIYPRYRGYDYTF.

The J gene is TRBJ2-2, the V gene TRBV2; 8 nucleotides match TRBD1. Trimming cost V 5 bases and J 7 bases; bases outside gene matches: 9. Germline V gene lookup returns CDR1 SNHLY and CDR2 FYNNEI. This CDR3 spans 15 amino acids. CDR3: CASSRDRPGSGELFF. As DNA, the CDR3 is TGTGCCAGCAGTCGGGACAGGCCAGGGAGCGGGGAGCTGTTTTTT. The variable domain in full, completed from reference TRBV2 and TRBJ2-2, reads EPEVTQTPSHQVTQMGQEVILRCVPISNHLYFYWYRQILGQKVEFLVSFYNNEISEKSEIFDDQFSVERPDGSNFTLKIRSTKLEDSAMYFCASSRDRPGSGELFFGEGSRLTVL.

This chain links TRBV9 with TRBJ1-5; D call uncertain. From germline, CDR1 is SGDLS and CDR2 YYNGEE. The CDR3 contains 13 residues. With 0 bases removed from V and 7 bases from J, the gap between germline ends came to 8 bases. CDR3 sequence: CASSVAGIQPQHF. In DNA, the CDR3 is TGTGCCAGCAGCGTAGCGGGGATCCAGCCCCAGCATTTT.

The J gene is TRBJ1-5, the V gene TRBV12-1; the table's D call TRBD1 went unverified against the DNA. TRBV12-1 constitutes a pseudogene. CDR3 length equals 17 residues. The CDR3 region is CASSAAPEGASNQPQHF. The CDR3 nucleotides are TGTGCCAGCAGCGCGGCCCCCGAAGGGGCCAGCAATCAGCCCCAGCATTTT.

This chain connects TRBV6-2 or TRBV6-3 to TRBJ1-1, with D perhaps TRBD1 (5 bases). Germline CDR1 MNHEY, CDR2 SVGEGT. Trimming took off 4 bases at V and 1 base at J, with 10 bases between the two ends. The CDR3 length is 14 residues. The CDR3 coding sequence is TGTGCCAGCAGTTGGGGACGGAAGAACACTGAAGCTTTCTTT. Translation: CASSWGRKNTEAFF.

The chain is built from TRBV9 and TRBJ2-1, with 9 bases lining up with TRBD1. The CDR3 loop spans 19 amino acids. J lost 1 base, V lost 3 bases, and 14 bases had no gene match. Per germline, CDR1 SGDLS and CDR2 YYNGEE. The chain's CDR3 is CASSGTGALAGRSYNEQFF. CDR3 DNA: TGTGCCAGCAGCGGGACAGGGGCCTTGGCGGGAAGGTCCTACAATGAGCAGTTCTTC.

J is TRBJ1-2 and V is TRBV5-6, with 9 bases that match TRBD1. Per the germline V gene, CDR1 is SGHDT and CDR2 is YYEEEE. Trimming took 2 bases from V and 4 from J; bases not matched to a gene: 9. The CDR3 is made up of 16 amino acids. In DNA form, the CDR3 reads TGTGCCAGCAGCTTCTTACAGGGGGCGGTGAGCTATGGCTACACCTTC. Its translation: CASSFLQGAVSYGYTF.

V gene TRBV6-2 or TRBV6-3 combines with J gene TRBJ2-3; TRBD2 agrees at 10 bases. The CDR3 is 17 amino acids. Germline CDR1 MNHEY, CDR2 SVGEGT. The J segment lost 4 bases and the V segment lost 0 bases, leaving 7 bases of the junction unmatched. CDR3 in amino acids: CASSYSMALAGADTQYF. The CDR3 DNA follows: TGTGCCAGCAGTTACTCGATGGCGCTAGCGGGGGCAGATACGCAGTATTTT.

This clone was recorded only once. This chain uses TRBV10-3 with TRBJ2-5; TRBD1 matches 7 bases. CDR3 length: 14 residues. Losses at the gene ends were 4 bases for V and 1 base for J; bases not matched to a gene: 3. Germline V gene data show CDR1 as ENHRY and CDR2 as SYGVKD. The CDR3 spells CAISAGQAQETQYF. The CDR3 DNA is TGTGCCATCAGTGCTGGACAGGCCCAAGAGACCCAGTACTTC.

The CDR3 reads CSASALGGRYGYTF. CDR3 in DNA: TGCAGTGCTAGTGCGTTAGGGGGAAGGTATGGCTACACCTTC. The chain has TRBV20-1 and TRBJ1-2; D may be TRBD1 (6 bases). Germline CDR1 and CDR2: DFQATT and SNEGSKA (reference sequence). V shed 3 bases and J shed 5 bases, with 16 bases lying between them. This CDR3 has 14 amino acids.

CDR3 DNA: TGTGCCAGCAGCTTAATGGGGGGCCATGGAGATACGCAGTATTTT. Protein sequence: CASSLMGGHGDTQYF. The V gene is TRBV7-3, the J gene TRBJ2-3, with D perhaps TRBD1 or TRBD2 (6 bases each). Trimming left V 1 base short and J 5 bases short, with 13 bases between. Germline V gene data show CDR1 as SGHTA and CDR2 as FQGTGA. The length of the CDR3 is 15 residues.

The chain employs TRBV6-5 and TRBJ1-5, with a possible D match to TRBD1 (5 bases). The V and J ends lost 4 bases and 1 base respectively, with 5 bases between them. There are 13 residues in the CDR3. Germline V gene lookup returns CDR1 MNHEY and CDR2 SVGAGI. CDR3: CASSSGSNQPQHF. CDR3 DNA sequence: TGTGCCAGCAGTTCAGGGAGCAATCAGCCCCAGCATTTT.

The chain combines TRBV27 with TRBJ1-4, with 7 bases aligning to TRBD1. The ends lost 5 bases at V and 4 bases at J; junction bases unmatched: 22. This CDR3 is built from 20 residues. Per germline, CDR1 MNHEY and CDR2 SMNVEV (reference sequence). In DNA form, the CDR3 reads TGTGCCAGCAGTACGAGAATGATCAGGGGGGGCGGCCGTTATAATGAAAAACTGTTTTTT. The encoded protein is CASSTRMIRGGGRYNEKLFF.

The chain combines TRBV24-1 with TRBJ1-3; D is uncertain. CDR3 length equals 13 residues. V shed 9 bases and J shed 4 bases, with 12 bases lying between them. Germline loops: CDR1 KGHDR, CDR2 SFDVKD. The CDR3 spells CATAGEAGNTIYF. In DNA, the CDR3 is TGTGCCACCGCCGGGGAAGCAGGAAACACCATATATTTT.

The chain is built from TRBV28 and TRBJ1-5; D possibly corresponds to TRBD1 (5 bases). This CDR3 contains 14 residues. The germline CDR1 and CDR2 sequences are MDHEN and SYDVKM. With 7 bases removed from V and 6 bases from J, the gap between germline ends came to 16 bases. CDR3 in DNA: TGTGCCAGCACCCGCGGGGCGACGGGTCAGCCCCAGCATTTT. Encoded protein: CASTRGATGQPQHF.

This CDR3 reads CASHNNYEQYF. In DNA, the CDR3 is TGTGCCAGCCACAATAACTACGAGCAGTACTTC. The chain links TRBV28 to TRBJ2-7; D unresolved. V dropped 8 bases and J dropped 3 bases, with 8 bases sitting between them. Per germline, CDR1 MDHEN and CDR2 SYDVKM. This CDR3 is built from 11 residues.

The chain has TRBV5-1 and TRBJ1-3; D may be TRBD1 (5 bases). Germline V gene data show CDR1 as SGHRS and CDR2 as YFSETQ. Between the trimmed V and J ends, which lost 0 bases and 0 bases, there was a span of 13 bases. This CDR3 has 17 residues. The CDR3 sequence is CASSLGDSAISGNTIYF. The CDR3 DNA reads TGCGCCAGCAGCTTGGGTGACAGCGCGATCTCTGGAAACACCATATATTTT.

This clone was found once. The gene calls are TRBV6-2 or TRBV6-3 and TRBJ2-1; the D gene is possibly TRBD1 (6 bases). The CDR3 has 16 amino acids. Trimming removed 4 bases from V and 7 bases from J, with 20 bases in between. Per germline, CDR1 MNHEY and CDR2 SVGEGT. DNA of the CDR3: TGTGCCAGCAGTTGGGGACAACACGCTACAATGAATGAGCAGTTCTTC. This gives the protein CASSWGQHATMNEQFF.

The chain carries TRBV5-4 and TRBJ2-1; D is perhaps TRBD1 or TRBD2 (6 bases each). The V end was cut by 1 base, the J end by 2 bases, with 19 bases between. The CDR3 consists of 18 residues. Per germline, CDR1 SGHNT and CDR2 YYREEE (reference sequence). The CDR3 DNA is TGTGCCAGCAGCTTGTCCAGGGGAGGTCTAGCAACCTACAATGAGCAGTTCTTC. This codes for CASSLSRGGLATYNEQFF.

The rearrangement links TRBV9 to TRBJ1-2; 7 nucleotides match TRBD1. This CDR3 is 13 amino acids long. In germline, CDR1 is SGDLS, CDR2 YYNGEE. The junction had 3 bases not matched to a gene; V was cut back by 5 bases and J by 2 bases. The CDR3 DNA is TGTGCCAGCAGTGACAGGGAAAACTATGGCTACACCTTC. Residues: CASSDRENYGYTF.

The genes are TRBV6-2 or TRBV6-3 and TRBJ1-5; D is unresolved. V lost 5 bases and J 9 bases, leaving 14 bases between the germline ends. The CDR3 loop spans 13 amino acids. The germline gives CDR1 MNHEY, CDR2 SVGEGT. The CDR3: CASSPAPIGPQHF. Here the CDR3 DNA reads TGTGCCAGCAGTCCCGCCCCAATCGGGCCCCAGCATTTT.

This clone was counted between two and nine times. This chain uses TRBV12-3 or TRBV12-4 with TRBJ1-1, with D perhaps matching TRBD1 (6 bases). Trimming removed 3 bases from V and 5 bases from J, with 10 bases in between. This CDR3 contains 13 residues. The CDR3 is CASSLDRWTEAFF. The CDR3 nucleotides read TGTGCCAGCAGTTTGGACAGATGGACTGAAGCTTTCTTT.

In this sample, this clone turned up once. The chain employs TRBV30 and TRBJ1-1; possible D gene TRBD1, 5 bases. Germline lookup yields CDR1 GTSNPN and CDR2 SVGIG (reference sequence). V dropped 1 base and J dropped 5 bases, with 20 bases sitting between them. The CDR3 sequence is 16 residues long. The CDR3 loop is CAWSEGWRVTGTEAFF. CDR3 DNA: TGTGCCTGGAGTGAGGGGTGGAGGGTAACGGGGACTGAAGCTTTCTTT. The full variable domain, completed using reference TRBV30 and TRBJ1-1, is SQTIHQWPATLVQPVGSPLSLECTVEGTSNPNLYWYRQAAGRGLQLLFYSVGIGQISSEVPQNLSASRPQDRQFILSSKKLLLSDSGFYLCAWSEGWRVTGTEAFFGQGTRLTVV.

The chain recombines TRBV5-1 with TRBJ1-5; D might be TRBD1 (6 bases). V was trimmed by 4 bases and J by 4 bases, leaving 15 bases between them. The CDR3 contains 15 residues. In germline, CDR1 is SGHRS, CDR2 YFSETQ. The CDR3 spells CASSPGGGGNQPQHF. CDR3 sequence (DNA): TGCGCCAGCAGCCCGGGAGGGGGGGGGAATCAGCCCCAGCATTTT. Full variable domain (outside the CDR3, taken from reference TRBV5-1 and TRBJ1-5): KAGVTQTPRYLIKTRGQQVTLSCSPISGHRSVSWYQQTPGQGLQFLFEYFSETQRNKGNFPGRFSGRQFSNSRSEMNVSTLELGDSALYLCASSPGGGGNQPQHFGDGTRLSIL.